One sample yielded the 26 T cell receptor beta chains listed below, sequenced in a study of blood T cell repertoires in COVID-19. Clones were read by immunoSEQ multiplex PCR, and TCRdb kept only the in-frame ones, dropping some. The sample includes about 81,000 clones, approximately 91% of them seen just once. Material for sequencing was peripheral blood. The source is a man between 70 and 80 years old with acute or convalescent COVID-19.

The V and J genes are TRBV13 and TRBJ2-3, with 11 bases fitting TRBD1. Germline CDR1 is PRHDT and CDR2 is FYEKMQ (reference sequence). J gave up 5 bases and V 5 bases, and 9 bases lay outside the gene matches. This CDR3 is 16 amino acids long. The CDR3 DNA is TGTGCCAGCAGCAAGGACAGGGGGCCTATTGGAGATACGCAGTATTTT. The encoded protein is CASSKDRGPIGDTQYF.

The rearrangement uses TRBV28 and TRBJ2-7, with 11 bases that match TRBD2. Germline assignment: CDR1 MDHEN and CDR2 SYDVKM. V lost 8 bases to trimming and J lost 2 bases; unmatched junction nucleotides: 2. This CDR3 is built from 13 residues. The CDR3 DNA reads TGTGCCAGCGGACTAGCGGGCCCCTACGAGCAGTACTTC. Its protein is CASGLAGPYEQYF.

The chain joins TRBV6-5 to TRBJ1-6, with D unclear. The CDR3 runs 14 residues. Germline assignment: CDR1 MNHEY and CDR2 SVGAGI. Trimming shortened V by 8 bases and J by 7 bases, and 15 bases separated the two germline ends. CDR3 sequence reads: CASEVRAQNSPLHF. DNA of the CDR3: TGTGCCAGCGAGGTCAGAGCCCAGAATTCACCCCTCCACTTT.

The V gene is TRBV24-1, the J gene TRBJ2-1; TRBD2 matches 14 bases. The CDR3 runs to 17 residues. Germline assignment: CDR1 KGHDR and CDR2 SFDVKD. V shed 4 bases and J 7 bases; nucleotides not matched to a gene: 8. This CDR3 is CATSDRLTSGGANEQFF. CDR3 DNA sequence: TGTGCCACCAGTGACCGATTGACTAGCGGGGGGGCTAATGAGCAGTTCTTC.

The V and J genes are TRBV1 and TRBJ2-1; TRBD2 reflects the table's D call only, with no check against the DNA. TRBV1 is reported as a pseudogene. This CDR3 contains 19 residues. Here the CDR3 DNA reads TGCACCAGCAGCCAACCAAAGGGACTAGCGGTGGCCCATTACAATGAGCAGTTCTTC. As protein: CTSSQPKGLAVAHYNEQFF.

V usage is TRBV7-2 and J usage is TRBJ2-3; D call uncertain. The CDR3 consists of 16 residues. V was shortened by 2 bases and J by 8 bases, with 20 bases between the two germline ends. The germline V gene encodes CDR1 SGHTA and CDR2 FQGNSA. CDR3 in amino acids: CASSLLSVGRTGTQYF. CDR3 bases: TGTGCCAGCAGCTTATTATCCGTGGGCAGAACTGGTACGCAGTATTTT.

This rearrangement joins TRBV10-3 to TRBJ2-7; D is perhaps TRBD1 (5 bases). The CDR3 runs 15 residues. Per germline, CDR1 ENHRY and CDR2 SYGVKD. Trimming pared 3 bases from V and 0 bases from J, leaving 12 bases between. CDR3 sequence reads: CAISDQGKISYEQYF. In nucleotides, the CDR3 is TGTGCCATCAGTGACCAGGGAAAAATCTCCTACGAGCAGTACTTC.

This sequence joins TRBV9 and TRBJ1-1; D gene uncertain. Germline values: CDR1 SGDLS, CDR2 YYNGEE. Trimming stripped 2 bases from V and 5 bases from J, with 10 bases between. The CDR3 totals 13 residues. CDR3 coding DNA: TGTGCCAGCAGCGTTAACATCAGGACTGAAGCTTTCTTT. Amino acids: CASSVNIRTEAFF.

This CDR3 reads CASSESGTGFEKLFF. The DNA of the CDR3 is TGTGCCAGCAGTGAATCCGGGACAGGGTTTGAAAAACTGTTTTTT. This rearrangement joins TRBV6-1 to TRBJ1-4, with 9 bases fitting TRBD1. Germline V gene lookup returns CDR1 MNHNS and CDR2 SASEGT. V was clipped by 2 bases and J by 7 bases; unmatched bases: 5. This CDR3 comprises 15 residues.

V gene TRBV5-6 combines with J gene TRBJ2-5; TRBD2 might be the D (6 bases). Germline CDR1 and CDR2: SGHDT and YYEEEE. The CDR3 runs to 13 residues. The germline V and J ends were trimmed by 4 bases and 5 bases, with 12 bases remaining between them. This chain's CDR3 is CASSMTSVETQYF. The DNA of the CDR3 is TGTGCCAGCAGCATGACTAGTGTGGAGACCCAGTACTTC.

The rearrangement joins TRBV15 to TRBJ2-1, with 10 positions matching TRBD2. The germline V gene has CDR1 LNHNV and CDR2 YYDKDF (reference sequence). This CDR3 has 17 residues. Trimming at V came to 1 base and at J to 4 bases, leaving 7 bases not matched to a gene. The CDR3 here is CATSRASGGAGYNEQFF. CDR3 nucleotides: TGTGCCACCAGCAGAGCCAGCGGGGGGGCAGGGTACAATGAGCAGTTCTTC.

The V gene is TRBV28, the J gene TRBJ2-2; the match to TRBD1 covers 7 bases. V lost 6 bases and J lost 7; bases outside the gene matches: 8. CDR3 size: 14 residues. CDR1 and CDR2 (germline): MDHEN, SYDVKM. The DNA for the CDR3 is TGTGCCAGCAGGCGACAGGGTGGACTCGGGGAGCTGTTTTTT. It encodes CASRRQGGLGELFF. The variable domain in full, with the rest retrieved from reference TRBV28 and TRBJ2-2, is DVKVTQSSRYLVKRTGEKVFLECVQDMDHENMFWYRQDPGLGLRLIYFSYDVKMKEKGDIPEGYSVSREKKERFSLILESASTNQTSMYLCASRRQGGLGELFFGEGSRLTVL.

The chain carries TRBV3-1 (or the pseudogene TRBV3-2) and TRBJ1-6; unclear D gene. Germline CDR1 is LGHDT and CDR2 is YNNKEL (reference sequence). There are 13 residues in the CDR3. Trimming removed 4 bases from V and 6 bases from J, with 7 bases in between. CDR3: CASSRSSNSPLHF. The CDR3 DNA reads TGTGCCAGCAGCCGATCGAGTAATTCACCCCTCCACTTT.

The chain carries TRBV6-6 and TRBJ1-5; maybe TRBD1 (5 bases). The CDR3 sequence is 13 residues long. The V and J ends lost 7 bases and 5 bases respectively, with 12 bases between them. Germline values: CDR1 MNHNY, CDR2 SVGAGI (reference sequence). The CDR3 here is CASTQGRDQPQHF. The CDR3 nucleotides are TGTGCCAGCACCCAGGGCAGGGATCAGCCCCAGCATTTT.

This sequence joins TRBV7-2 and TRBJ1-5, with a possible D match to TRBD1 (5 bases). Germline loops: CDR1 SGHTA, CDR2 FQGNSA. The CDR3 consists of 15 residues. Trimming shortened V by 2 bases and J by 3 bases, and 11 bases separated the two germline ends. The CDR3 protein is CASSLQTVINQPQHF. CDR3 nucleotides: TGTGCCAGCAGCTTACAGACAGTGATCAATCAGCCCCAGCATTTT.

This clone was found a few times. This rearrangement joins TRBV5-5 to TRBJ1-5, with TRBD1 matching over 9 bases. Germline CDR1 and CDR2: SGHKS and YYEKEE (reference sequence). The CDR3 spans 18 residues. J gave up 7 bases and V 4 bases, and 18 bases lay outside the gene matches. Here the CDR3 DNA reads TGTGCCAGCAGCCTAAACTCCCGGGACAGGGATTCACGGCAGCCCCAGCATTTT. It encodes CASSLNSRDRDSRQPQHF.

As for this clone: One junction end disagrees with the germline gene, perhaps due to a read error. This chain uses TRBV7-7 with TRBJ1-2; the D is unclear. CDR3 length: 18 residues. Germline V gene data show CDR1 as SSHAT and CDR2 as FNYEAQ (reference sequence). CDR3 DNA sequence: TGTGCTAGCAGCTTTTTCAGAAGTTTCCAAAGTCATAACTATGGCTACACCTTC. This encodes CASSFFRSFQSHNYGYTF.

This rearrangement joins TRBV14 to TRBJ2-3, with D perhaps matching TRBD1 (6 bases). Per germline, CDR1 SGHDN and CDR2 FVKESK. The CDR3 sequence is 14 residues long. V lost 2 bases, J lost 6 bases, and 12 bases lay in between. The DNA for the CDR3 is TGTGCCAGCAGCCAACCTAGGACAGTTGATACGCAGTATTTT. It encodes CASSQPRTVDTQYF.

This clone was seen once. The chain couples TRBV10-3 to TRBJ1-5; 12 bases agree with TRBD1. The V gene's germline CDR1 is ENHRY and CDR2 SYGVKD. Germline trimming cut 8 bases from V and 7 bases from J; bases unmatched to any gene: 12. There are 16 residues in the CDR3. In DNA, the CDR3 is TGTGCCATCTCCGGGACAGGGGGCGGCACGGGGCAGCCCCAGCATTTT. This encodes CAISGTGGGTGQPQHF.

The J gene is TRBJ1-1, the V gene TRBV28, with TRBD1 identical over 12 bases. This CDR3 has 20 amino acids. Germline V lookup: CDR1 MDHEN, CDR2 SYDVKM. The J segment lost 3 bases and the V segment lost 1 base, leaving 15 bases of the junction unmatched. This CDR3 is CASSLFDYSGTGGLYTEAFF. The CDR3 DNA reads as TGTGCCAGCAGTTTATTTGATTACTCCGGGACAGGGGGCCTTTACACTGAAGCTTTCTTT.

A word on this clone: Other DNA sequences in the sample encode the same CDR3. The chain's CDR3 is CASSGTGGNYGYTF. CDR3 nucleotides: TGTGCCAGTAGCGGGACAGGGGGCAACTATGGCTACACCTTC. The chain is built from TRBV19 and TRBJ1-2; 12 nucleotides align to TRBD1. The CDR3 loop spans 14 amino acids. CDR1 and CDR2 from the germline V gene are LNHDA and SQIVND (reference sequence). The J segment lost 2 bases and the V segment lost 6 bases, leaving 1 base of the junction unmatched.

The V and J genes are TRBV6-5 and TRBJ1-2, with 7 bases lining up with TRBD1. This CDR3 is built from 16 residues. Germline lookup yields CDR1 MNHEY and CDR2 SVGAGI. J gave up 8 bases and V 4 bases, and 16 bases lay outside the gene matches. This CDR3 reads CASSSQGGSPLGGYTF. DNA of the CDR3: TGTGCCAGCAGTTCCCAGGGGGGTTCCCCACTCGGCGGCTACACCTTC.

V usage is TRBV11-2 and J usage is TRBJ2-3; a weak D match, TRBD2 (6 bases). The CDR3 runs to 17 residues. Germline V gene sequence: CDR1 SGHAT, CDR2 FQNNGV. Trimming took off 5 bases at V and 9 bases at J, with 27 bases between the two ends. DNA of the CDR3: TGTGCCAGCAGCGCGTCGGGACTGGCGGGCCAGGGAAGGACGCAGTATTTT. Translating gives CASSASGLAGQGRTQYF.

The rearrangement links TRBV5-1 to TRBJ1-2, with D possibly matching TRBD1 (6 bases). This CDR3 comprises 13 residues. CDR1 and CDR2 (germline): SGHRS, YFSETQ. Deletions cut 0 bases from V and 7 bases from J, with 10 bases between. CDR3 amino acids: CASSLEGVGGYTF. The CDR3 DNA follows: TGCGCCAGCAGCTTGGAGGGGGTAGGTGGCTACACCTTC.

This clone was recorded a few times. This sequence joins TRBV12-3 or TRBV12-4 and TRBJ1-2; D is perhaps TRBD1 (5 bases). V was cut by 7 bases and J by 5 bases, with 14 bases left in between. The CDR3 is 13 amino acids. CDR3 in amino acids: CASTLGRGYGYTF. The DNA for the CDR3 is TGTGCCAGCACCCTGGGGCGCGGATATGGCTACACCTTC.

The CDR3 protein is CASSPQTGEDYGYTF. CDR3 DNA: TGCGCCAGCAGCCCCCAGACAGGGGAGGACTATGGCTACACCTTC. V is TRBV5-1 and J is TRBJ1-2, with 8 bases identical to TRBD1. J lost 3 bases, V lost 4 bases, and 8 bases had no gene match. The CDR3 is made up of 15 amino acids. The germline V gene has CDR1 SGHRS and CDR2 YFSETQ. The whole variable domain, filled in from reference TRBV5-1 and TRBJ1-2, reads KAGVTQTPRYLIKTRGQQVTLSCSPISGHRSVSWYQQTPGQGLQFLFEYFSETQRNKGNFPGRFSGRQFSNSRSEMNVSTLELGDSALYLCASSPQTGEDYGYTFGSGTRLTVV.